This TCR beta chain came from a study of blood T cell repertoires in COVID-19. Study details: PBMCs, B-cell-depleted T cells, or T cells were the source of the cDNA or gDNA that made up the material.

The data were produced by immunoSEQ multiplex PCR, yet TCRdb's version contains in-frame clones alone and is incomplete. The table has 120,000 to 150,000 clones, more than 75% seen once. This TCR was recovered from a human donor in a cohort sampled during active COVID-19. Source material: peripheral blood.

The CDR3 DNA reads as TGCGCCAGCAGTGCCCCGGAACAACAGGGCGAGGCCTACACCTTC. The encoded protein is CASSAPEQQGEAYTF. V gene TRBV10-1 combines with J gene TRBJ1-2; tentatively, D is TRBD1 (6 bases). Trimming took off 4 bases at V and 10 bases at J, with 22 bases between the two ends. This CDR3 contains 15 residues. CDR1 WNHNN and CDR2 SYGVQD come from the germline V gene (reference sequence).